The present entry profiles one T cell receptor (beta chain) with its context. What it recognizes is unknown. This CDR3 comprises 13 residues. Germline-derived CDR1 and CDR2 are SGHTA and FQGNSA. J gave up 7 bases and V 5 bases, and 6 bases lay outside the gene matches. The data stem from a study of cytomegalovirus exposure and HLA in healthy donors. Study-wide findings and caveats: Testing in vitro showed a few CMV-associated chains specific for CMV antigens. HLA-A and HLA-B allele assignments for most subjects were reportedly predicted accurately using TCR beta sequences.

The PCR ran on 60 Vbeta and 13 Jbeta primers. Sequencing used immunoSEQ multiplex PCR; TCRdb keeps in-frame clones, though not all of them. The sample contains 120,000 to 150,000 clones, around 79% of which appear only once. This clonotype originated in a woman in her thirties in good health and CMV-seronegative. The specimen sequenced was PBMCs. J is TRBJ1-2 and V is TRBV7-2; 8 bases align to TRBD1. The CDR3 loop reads CASSPTGERGYTF. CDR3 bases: TGTGCCAGCAGCCCGACAGGGGAGCGTGGCTACACCTTC.